Listed below are T cell receptor beta chains from one sample, sequenced in a study of OX40 agonist ivuxolimab in advanced cancers. Some clones are missing from TCRdb's copy, which holds only in-frame ones; the method was immunoSEQ multiplex PCR. The sample yields about 93,000 clones, roughly nine tenths seen once. Source: CD4+ or CD8+ T cells sorted from blood, taken in a trial of the OX40 agonist ivuxolimab. The source of these receptors is an adult with an advanced solid tumor such as melanoma, head and neck, liver or kidney cancer. Both conserved end residues are part of each CDR3.

V | CDR3
TRBV4-1 | CASSLGEGTEDGYTF
TRBV7-3 | CASSRFLTGPTDTQYF
TRBV4-3 | CASSPGRLAGGQETQYF
TRBV5-1 | CASSLIFSTSGMYNEQFF
TRBV6-5 | CASSAAGGPGEQFF
TRBV9 | CASSVQVGGGTHSGNTIYF
TRBV9 | CASSVAFGNTEAFF
TRBV5-8 | CASSTGLGWGATGNYEQYF
TRBV30 | CAWKPRGGPGTGELFF
TRBV6-5 | CASSYSRDRSAEQYF
TRBV18 | CASSVQMNTEAFF
TRBV5-4 | CASSLGLAGDEQYF
TRBV15 | CATSRGPGSYNEQFF
TRBV6-5 | CASTTGGLPPHEQYF
TRBV7-8 | CASSPRDSTYNEQFF
TRBV28 | CASSRDIYNEQFF
TRBV11-3 | CASSSWGSGITDTQYF
TRBV28 | CASSDSEPRETQYF
TRBV28 | CASSRWGTEAFF
TRBV21-1 | CASLPVGLAGSYEQYF
TRBV7-2 | CASSPWDYGEQYF
TRBV6-6 | CASSYAGERDTQYF
TRBV30 | CAWEGGETQYF
TRBV27 | CASSLDRALNTEAFF
TRBV18 | CASSPTGGREAFF
TRBV10-3 | CAISDSQSNQPQHF
TRBV15 | CATSRPFQPQHF
TRBV28 | CASSLTTTQHF
TRBV5-1 | CASSITGEETQYF
TRBV7-8 | CASSLATSWNEQFF
TRBV27 | CASSFRGTANSGANVLTF
TRBV28 | CASRTGRNTEAFF
TRBV7-3 | CASSWTGNYGYTF
TRBV6-6 | CASIRDRQAFF
TRBV7-9 | CASSSLGAEAFF
TRBV4-1 | CASSLSGAPYNEQFF
TRBV4-3 | CASSHEPGQGMGELFF
TRBV19 | CASTTGGYGYTF
TRBV19 | CASRTAGGSYNEQFF
TRBV30 | CAWSATGGLADTQYF
TRBV7-2 | CASSLAGSTGNTIYF
TRBV7-8 | CASSPRDGLNTEAFF
TRBV5-1 | CASSLTGDPGEKLFF
TRBV30 | CAWSVGGAGNTIYF
TRBV7-8 | CASSRTGYQPQHF
TRBV7-3 | CASSLSYSRVDEQFF
TRBV5-4 | CASSLGAPTYEQYF
TRBV5-1 | CASSLDTGELFF
TRBV29-1 | CSVLDGYGQYF
TRBV29-1 | CSVGGGGKETQYF
TRBV7-2 | CASSLSSGRSYGYTF
TRBV18 | CASSPYHRSYNEQFF